The next 30 T cell receptor beta chains were all read from a single sample in a study of blood T cell repertoires in COVID-19. Sequenced by immunoSEQ multiplex PCR; TCRdb stores in-frame clones only, minus some. The table shows 150,000 to 200,000 clones, with 65% to 90% occurring only once. Source material: PBMCs or T cells enriched from blood (not recorded which). The receptors originated from a man in his fifties or sixties who had recovered from COVID-19.

V is TRBV18 and J is TRBJ1-2; TRBD1 might be the D (6 bases). The germline V gene has CDR1 KGHSH and CDR2 LQKENI. The ends were cut back, 6 bases at V and 3 bases at J, with 17 bases in the middle. The CDR3 is 15 residues long. The CDR3 sequence is CASSPEQGTHYGYTF. As DNA, the CDR3 is TGTGCCAGCTCCCCTGAACAGGGAACCCACTATGGCTACACCTTC.

The chain joins TRBV2 to TRBJ1-4; TRBD1 might be the D (6 bases). CDR1 SNHLY and CDR2 FYNNEI come from the germline V gene. The CDR3 extends over 15 amino acids. Trimming left V 6 bases short and J 1 base short, with 12 bases between. The CDR3 nucleotides read TGTGCCAGCAGCCACCAAGGGGGAACTAATGAAAAACTGTTTTTT. This encodes CASSHQGGTNEKLFF.

The chain links TRBV6-5 to TRBJ2-1, with 8 bases that match TRBD1. The ends lost 2 bases at V and 9 bases at J; junction bases unmatched: 6. The CDR3 runs 14 residues. From germline, CDR1 is MNHEY and CDR2 SVGAGI. As DNA, the CDR3 is TGTGCCAGCAGTTACACAGGACAGGGTTTTGAGCAGTTCTTC. Translated, it gives CASSYTGQGFEQFF.

This chain connects TRBV30 to TRBJ1-2; tentative D call: TRBD1 (6 bases). V lost 3 bases and J lost 4, with 18 bases in between. The CDR3 is 15 residues long. Per germline, CDR1 GTSNPN and CDR2 SVGIG (reference sequence). CDR3 protein: CAWRTGKSLGYGYTF. CDR3 nucleotide sequence: TGTGCCTGGAGGACAGGCAAATCTTTAGGCTATGGCTACACCTTC.

The chain uses TRBV6-5 and TRBJ1-1, with D possibly matching TRBD1 (5 bases). The CDR3 is 13 residues long. V was cut by 6 bases and J by 1 base, with 9 bases left in between. The germline gives CDR1 MNHEY, CDR2 SVGAGI. CDR3 sequence: CASSLDRNTEAFF. The CDR3 region has the DNA TGTGCCAGCAGCCTAGACAGGAACACTGAAGCTTTCTTT.

This CDR3 reads CASSIGSVNNEQFF. For the CDR3, the DNA is TGTGCCAGTAGTATAGGGTCAGTCAACAATGAGCAGTTCTTC. The chain has TRBV19 and TRBJ2-1; the D is unclear. The CDR3 runs 14 residues. Germline values: CDR1 LNHDA, CDR2 SQIVND (reference sequence). Between the trimmed V and J ends, which lost 1 base and 5 bases, there was a span of 9 bases.

The V and J genes are TRBV5-1 and TRBJ1-2, with TRBD1 matching over 9 bases. Germline trimming cut 4 bases from V and 6 bases from J; bases unmatched to any gene: 13. The CDR3 extends over 16 amino acids. The V gene's germline CDR1 is SGHRS and CDR2 YFSETQ. CDR3 loop: CASSPKGQGSLNGYTF. CDR3 sequence (DNA): TGCGCCAGCAGCCCCAAGGGACAGGGAAGTTTAAATGGCTACACCTTC.

This sequence joins TRBV7-2 and TRBJ1-5; 9 bases are a match to TRBD1. Germline V gene lookup returns CDR1 SGHTA and CDR2 FQGNSA. With V trimmed by 5 bases and J by 4 bases, 9 bases remained unmatched. This CDR3 is built from 16 residues. The CDR3 nucleotides are TGTGCCAGCAGCGCCCGGGGCGGGACAGGGAATCAGCCCCAGCATTTT. Translation: CASSARGGTGNQPQHF.

The CDR3 protein is CASGDSNLYGYTF. The CDR3 DNA reads as TGTGCCAGCGGGGACAGTAACCTCTATGGCTACACCTTC. V usage is TRBV7-9 and J usage is TRBJ1-2; 7 bases match TRBD1. This CDR3 region has 13 residues. After removal of 8 bases from V and 4 bases from J, the junction contained 7 bases not matched to a gene. The germline CDR1 and CDR2 sequences are SEHNR and FQNEAQ (reference sequence).

The V call is TRBV28, the J call TRBJ2-5, with a tentative D call TRBD2 (6 bases). Trimming shortened V by 3 bases and J by 4 bases, and 12 bases separated the two germline ends. The germline V gene has CDR1 MDHEN and CDR2 SYDVKM. The CDR3 consists of 14 residues. The CDR3 coding sequence is TGTGCCAGCAGTTTGCCCCCACTAGCAGAGACCCAGTACTTC. It encodes CASSLPPLAETQYF.

The rearrangement links TRBV12-3 or TRBV12-4 to TRBJ1-2, with D uncertain. The V end lost 5 bases, the J end lost 4 bases, and 8 bases lay between the germline ends. The CDR3 runs 12 residues. The CDR3 bases are TGTGCCAGCAGTGAGGGTTCCTATGGCTACACCTTC. Its translation: CASSEGSYGYTF.

The rearrangement joins TRBV28 to TRBJ1-1; D unresolved. CDR3 size: 13 residues. Germline loops: CDR1 MDHEN, CDR2 SYDVKM. Between the trimmed V and J ends, which lost 6 bases and 3 bases, there was a span of 11 bases. The CDR3 region is CASSPGSYTEAFF. The CDR3 DNA follows: TGTGCCAGCAGCCCCGGGTCCTACACTGAAGCTTTCTTT.

The CDR3 coding sequence is TGTGCCAGCTCACCTATTAGTGGAGGCTGGAACACTGAAGCTTTCTTT. It codes for CASSPISGGWNTEAFF. The gene calls are TRBV18 and TRBJ1-1; D is uncertain. The CDR3 covers 16 residues. V lost 3 bases and J 1 base, leaving 15 bases between the germline ends. Germline CDR1 is KGHSH and CDR2 is LQKENI.

This rearrangement joins TRBV5-4 to TRBJ2-7, with TRBD2 as a possible D gene (5 bases). Germline loops: CDR1 SGHNT, CDR2 YYREEE (reference sequence). The CDR3 totals 16 residues. The V and J ends lost 3 bases and 0 bases respectively, with 16 bases between them. CDR3 sequence reads: CASSSGVIGSSYEQYF. CDR3 nucleotides: TGTGCCAGCAGCTCGGGCGTGATAGGGAGCTCCTACGAGCAGTACTTC.

This clone was detected only once. The chain is built from TRBV19 and TRBJ2-3; possible D gene TRBD1, 5 bases. V was clipped by 5 bases and J by 0 bases, with 12 bases between them. The CDR3 runs to 15 residues. Germline V gives CDR1 LNHDA, CDR2 SQIVND (reference sequence). The CDR3 loop is CASSRWGASTDTQYF. The CDR3, as DNA: TGTGCCAGTAGTCGGTGGGGCGCTAGCACAGATACGCAGTATTTT.

The chain carries TRBV5-1 and TRBJ2-1, with D hard to call. CDR1 is SGHRS and CDR2 is YFSETQ in the germline V gene. With 4 bases removed from V and 4 bases from J, the gap between germline ends came to 12 bases. The CDR3 has 14 residues. The CDR3 sequence is CASSPAPGYNEQFF. The CDR3 nucleotides are TGCGCCAGCAGCCCAGCCCCGGGTTACAATGAGCAGTTCTTC.

This chain connects TRBV30 to TRBJ1-1, with 9 bases matching TRBD1. Germline CDR1 reads GTSNPN; CDR2 reads SVGIG (reference sequence). The CDR3 length is 12 residues. The V and J ends lost 3 bases and 5 bases, in that order; junction bases with no gene match: 1. The CDR3 is CAWRDRGTEAFF. The CDR3 coding sequence is TGTGCCTGGAGGGACAGGGGAACTGAAGCTTTCTTT.

The chain carries TRBV10-3 and TRBJ2-1; D perhaps matches TRBD2 (6 bases). V lost 5 bases and J 9 bases, leaving 23 bases between the germline ends. Germline values: CDR1 ENHRY, CDR2 SYGVKD. This CDR3 spans 16 amino acids. In DNA form, the CDR3 reads TGTGCCATCAGTTACACACGGGCCGAGGCCGGGGGTGAGCAGTTCTTC. It translates to CAISYTRAEAGGEQFF.

This clone was detected only a few times. V usage is TRBV18 and J usage is TRBJ1-3; TRBD1 aligns across 8 bases. CDR1 and CDR2 from the germline V gene are KGHSH and LQKENI. With V trimmed by 4 bases and J by 5 bases, 4 bases remained unmatched. This CDR3 contains 14 residues. CDR3 residues: CASSLRTGRNTIYF. For the CDR3, the DNA is TGTGCCAGCTCACTACGGACAGGGCGAAACACCATATATTTT. The complete variable domain, with remaining parts taken from reference TRBV18 and TRBJ1-3, reads NAGVMQNPRHLVRRRGQEARLRCSPMKGHSHVYWYRQLPEEGLKFMVYLQKENIIDESGMPKERFSAEFPKEGPSILRIQQVVRGDSAAYFCASSLRTGRNTIYFGEGSWLTVV.

The J gene is TRBJ2-2, the V gene TRBV11-2; 14 bases are a match to TRBD2. The CDR3 has 16 residues. The ends lost 5 bases at V and 9 bases at J; junction bases unmatched: 8. Germline lookup yields CDR1 SGHAT and CDR2 FQNNGV. The CDR3 protein is CASSRRTSGGSWELFF. The CDR3 nucleotides are TGTGCCAGCAGCCGACGGACTAGCGGGGGGTCGTGGGAGCTGTTTTTT.

The chain combines TRBV3-1 (or the pseudogene TRBV3-2) with TRBJ2-1; 10 nucleotides line up with TRBD1. Germline V lookup: CDR1 LGHDT, CDR2 YNNKEL (reference sequence). V was pared by 7 bases and J by 7 bases, with 7 bases of the junction left unmatched. The CDR3 is 14 amino acids. The CDR3 bases are TGTGCCAGCAACTCGGGACAGGGGACAAATGAGCAGTTCTTC. Translated: CASNSGQGTNEQFF.

The chain combines TRBV10-3 with TRBJ1-2, with 12 bases fitting TRBD1. The CDR3 consists of 14 residues. The trim removed 6 bases at V and 7 bases at J, leaving 6 bases unmatched. CDR1 and CDR2 (germline): ENHRY, SYGVKD. CDR3 in amino acids: CAISRDRGPSGYTF. The CDR3 DNA reads TGTGCCATCAGCCGGGACAGGGGGCCCTCTGGCTACACCTTC.

This clone appeared once. V gene TRBV5-1 combines with J gene TRBJ2-5; D may be TRBD2 (6 bases). V was cut by 4 bases and J by 5 bases, with 15 bases left in between. CDR1 is SGHRS, CDR2 YFSETQ, per germline. CDR3 length: 14 amino acids. The DNA for the CDR3 is TGCGCCAGCAGCCCGGGGACTGTCCGGGAGACCCAGTACTTC. It codes for CASSPGTVRETQYF. Combining the CDR3 with reference TRBV5-1 and TRBJ2-5 gives the whole variable domain KAGVTQTPRYLIKTRGQQVTLSCSPISGHRSVSWYQQTPGQGLQFLFEYFSETQRNKGNFPGRFSGRQFSNSRSEMNVSTLELGDSALYLCASSPGTVRETQYFGPGTRLLVL.

The chain combines TRBV2 with TRBJ2-7; D might be TRBD1 (5 bases). Trimming shortened V by 6 bases and J by 1 base, and 10 bases separated the two germline ends. Germline loops: CDR1 SNHLY, CDR2 FYNNEI. The CDR3 length is 13 residues. The chain's CDR3 is CASRETASYEQYF. CDR3 DNA sequence: TGTGCCAGCAGGGAGACAGCTTCCTACGAGCAGTACTTC.

V is TRBV3-1 (or the pseudogene TRBV3-2) and J is TRBJ1-2, with a possible D match to TRBD1 (6 bases). Per the germline V gene, CDR1 is LGHDT and CDR2 is YNNKEL (reference sequence). The CDR3 spans 12 residues. V shed 8 bases and J shed 4 bases, with 11 bases lying between them. The CDR3 region is CASADRIYGYTF. The CDR3, as DNA: TGTGCCAGCGCCGACAGGATCTATGGCTACACCTTC.

This chain connects TRBV6-2 or TRBV6-3 to TRBJ1-1, with D possibly matching TRBD1 (5 bases). Germline assignment: CDR1 MNHEY and CDR2 SVGEGT. Trimming removed 0 bases at V and 0 bases at J, with 11 bases between. This CDR3 spans 16 amino acids. CDR3 sequence reads: CASSYSRTRMNTEAFF. The CDR3 nucleotides read TGTGCCAGCAGTTACTCGAGGACAAGGATGAACACTGAAGCTTTCTTT.

The chain combines TRBV6-5 with TRBJ1-6, with 9 bases fitting TRBD1. The V gene end was trimmed by 2 bases and the J gene end by 9 bases; junction bases not matched to a gene: 8. CDR1 MNHEY and CDR2 SVGAGI come from the germline V gene. This CDR3 is built from 16 residues. This chain's CDR3 is CASSYGNRGLSSPLHF. DNA for the CDR3: TGTGCCAGCAGTTACGGGAACAGGGGGCTGTCTTCACCCCTCCACTTT.

This clone has more than one count but fewer than ten. The chain employs TRBV21-1 and TRBJ1-2; the table's D gene call, TRBD1, was not cross checked with the DNA. TRBV21-1 is labeled a pseudogene. This CDR3 is 14 amino acids long. The CDR3 nucleotides are TGTGCCAGCAGCAAATCACAGGGTTCTTGCGGCTACACCTTC. As protein: CASSKSQGSCGYTF.

The CDR3 protein is CASSPGGFYQPQHF. DNA of the CDR3: TGTGCCAGCAGCCCTGGGGGGTTCTATCAGCCCCAGCATTTT. The rearrangement uses TRBV3-1 (or the pseudogene TRBV3-2) and TRBJ1-5; D might be TRBD1 (5 bases). The CDR3 is 14 residues long. Germline values: CDR1 LGHDT, CDR2 YNNKEL (reference sequence). V was clipped by 4 bases and J by 5 bases, with 12 bases between them.

This clone was detected only once. This sample includes further DNA sequences coding for the same CDR3. The J gene is TRBJ1-4, the V gene TRBV5-1; 9 bases fit TRBD1. V shed 4 bases, J shed 5 bases, and the junction held 6 bases outside the gene matches. The CDR3 totals 15 residues. Looked up from germline, CDR1 is SGHRS and CDR2 is YFSETQ. The CDR3 DNA reads as TGCGCCAGCAGCCTGGACGGACAGGGGAATGAAAAACTGTTTTTT. This gives the protein CASSLDGQGNEKLFF.